These 18 T cell receptor beta chains came from one sample sequenced in a study of beta chain features in type 1 diabetes. Overall study findings and caveats: Across all four CD4+ subsets, people with type 1 diabetes showed modestly shorter TCRB CDR3s.

Their antigen targets remain unknown. The investigators reverse transcribed all of the isolated RNA, so they sequenced expressed TCRB transcripts. Assay used: immunoSEQ multiplex PCR; TCRdb lists only in-frame clones, some missing. This sample has about 180,000 clones, with about 8% found just once. The sample was central memory CD4+ T cells from blood. The receptors originated from a woman between 35 and 50 years old with type 1 diabetes.

This clone was seen only a few times. The chain has TRBV18 and TRBJ1-1; TRBD1 might be the D (5 bases). Trimming removed 3 bases from V and 5 bases from J, with 10 bases in between. Germline V gene sequence: CDR1 KGHSH, CDR2 LQKENI. The CDR3 consists of 13 residues. The CDR3 region is CASSPQKGTEAFF. DNA for the CDR3: TGTGCCAGCTCACCGCAAAAGGGGACTGAAGCTTTCTTT. Based on the CDR3 plus reference TRBV18 and TRBJ1-1, the full variable domain is NAGVMQNPRHLVRRRGQEARLRCSPMKGHSHVYWYRQLPEEGLKFMVYLQKENIIDESGMPKERFSAEFPKEGPSILRIQQVVRGDSAAYFCASSPQKGTEAFFGQGTRLTVV.

The V and J genes are TRBV15 and TRBJ2-3; 7 bases map to TRBD2. Trimming cost V 0 bases and J 1 base; bases outside gene matches: 10. The length of the CDR3 is 18 residues. Germline CDR1 reads LNHNV; CDR2 reads YYDKDF (reference sequence). The CDR3: CATSRDPSGAYRTDTQYF. The CDR3 DNA follows: TGTGCCACCAGCAGAGATCCCAGCGGGGCCTATCGCACAGATACGCAGTATTTT. The entire variable domain, with the rest obtained from reference TRBV15 and TRBJ2-3, is as follows: DAMVIQNPRYQVTQFGKPVTLSCSQTLNHNVMYWYQQKSSQAPKLLFHYYDKDFNNEADTPDNFQSRRPNTSFCFLDIRSPGLGDTAMYLCATSRDPSGAYRTDTQYFGPGTRLTVL.

This chain connects TRBV4-2 to TRBJ2-7; D is uncertain. V lost 0 bases to trimming and J lost 3 bases, with 9 bases between them. Per the germline V gene, CDR1 is LGHNA and CDR2 is YNFKEQ. The CDR3 runs to 14 residues. CDR3 bases: TGTGCCAGCAGCCAAGAGGCTAGTTACTACGAGCAGTACTTC. Translated: CASSQEASYYEQYF.

The sample holds a few counts of this clone. The chain recombines TRBV7-6 with TRBJ2-1, with a tentative D call TRBD2 (6 bases). V was cut by 5 bases and J by 6 bases, with 20 bases left in between. The CDR3 is made up of 16 amino acids. Germline loops: CDR1 SGHVS, CDR2 FNYEAQ. The CDR3 loop reads CASSPAPGARSNEQFF. The CDR3 nucleotides read TGTGCCAGCAGCCCCGCTCCGGGAGCCCGCTCCAATGAGCAGTTCTTC.

This clone was observed a few times. The J gene is TRBJ1-3, the V gene TRBV30, with D possibly TRBD1 on 5 matching bases. V lost 8 bases, J lost 3 bases, and 17 bases lay in between. Germline CDR1 and CDR2: GTSNPN and SVGIG (reference sequence). The CDR3 spans 14 residues. The DNA for the CDR3 is TGTGCCGTGGACTATAGGGACCGTGGAAACACCATATATTTT. It codes for CAVDYRDRGNTIYF.

The V call is TRBV7-2, the J call TRBJ1-1, with 7 bases that match TRBD1. The trim removed 8 bases at V and 11 bases at J, leaving 14 bases unmatched. Germline V CDR1 and CDR2: SGHTA, FQGNSA. This CDR3 has 13 residues. CDR3 in amino acids: CASEKGNRGRAFF. The CDR3 region has the DNA TGTGCCAGCGAGAAGGGAAACAGGGGACGGGCTTTCTTT.

With respect to this clone: Relative to the germline gene, one junction end is altered; a read error may explain this. Written as DNA, the CDR3 is TGCAGCCTTGACAGGGGGCAAGGGACTGAAGCTTTCTTT. This gives the protein CSLDRGQGTEAFF. The chain links TRBV29-1 to TRBJ1-1; 10 positions agree with TRBD1. CDR3 length: 13 residues. The germline CDR1 and CDR2 sequences are SQVTM and ANQGSEA.

In its sample, this clone was seen a few times. The V and J genes are TRBV5-4 and TRBJ1-2; D is undetermined. The CDR3 totals 16 residues. V shed 4 bases and J shed 8 bases, with 24 bases lying between them. Germline values: CDR1 SGHNT, CDR2 YYREEE (reference sequence). The CDR3: CASSPKHGELSGGYTF. CDR3 in DNA: TGTGCCAGCAGCCCCAAGCATGGAGAGCTAAGTGGAGGCTACACCTTC.

A few counts support this clone. This chain uses TRBV15 with TRBJ1-5, with 7 bases aligning to TRBD1. V lost 0 bases, J lost 7 bases, and 6 bases stayed unmatched. This CDR3 spans 15 amino acids. Germline V gene lookup returns CDR1 LNHNV and CDR2 YYDKDF (reference sequence). CDR3 nucleotide sequence: TGTGCCACCAGCAGAGAGGGGCAGGGGGGACAGCCCCAGCATTTT. As protein: CATSREGQGGQPQHF.

There are a few counts of this clone. V gene TRBV7-9 combines with J gene TRBJ2-3; D remains ambiguous. This CDR3 is built from 11 residues. Trimming took off 5 bases at V and 6 bases at J, with 6 bases between the two ends. Germline CDR1 and CDR2: SEHNR and FQNEAQ (reference sequence). The CDR3 loop reads CASSPQDTQYF. The CDR3 DNA reads as TGTGCCAGCAGCCCCCAGGATACGCAGTATTTT.

The chain joins TRBV7-9 to TRBJ2-6; 9 nucleotides line up with TRBD2. The CDR3 is 18 residues long. Trimming at V came to 4 bases and at J to 1 base, leaving 8 bases not matched to a gene. Germline CDR1 SEHNR, CDR2 FQNEAQ (reference sequence). The CDR3 bases are TGTGCCAGCAGCTCCCAGCGGGGGGTTCTATCTGGGGCCAACGTCCTGACTTTC. The encoded protein is CASSSQRGVLSGANVLTF.

J is TRBJ1-2 and V is TRBV29-1, with 8 bases matching TRBD1. With V trimmed by 5 bases and J by 4 bases, 9 bases remained unmatched. CDR1 SQVTM and CDR2 ANQGSEA come from the germline V gene. The CDR3 has 14 amino acids. The CDR3 reads CSVQTGGSLYGYTF. CDR3 DNA sequence: TGCAGCGTTCAAACAGGGGGTTCCCTCTATGGCTACACCTTC.

This chain's CDR3 is CASSPGTTHGNTIYF. The CDR3 DNA is TGCGCCAGCAGCCCCGGGACAACACATGGAAACACCATATATTTT. The chain carries TRBV5-1 and TRBJ1-3, with D possibly being TRBD1 (6 bases). Deletions cut 4 bases from V and 3 bases from J, with 14 bases between. The germline gives CDR1 SGHRS, CDR2 YFSETQ. The CDR3 covers 15 residues.

This chain joins TRBV2 and TRBJ1-5; no clear D gene. This CDR3 has 15 amino acids. The germline gives CDR1 SNHLY, CDR2 FYNNEI. Trimming removed 4 bases from V and 2 bases from J, with 12 bases in between. CDR3 DNA sequence: TGTGCCAGCAGTGCAGATGGGCATCGCAATCAGCCCCAGCATTTT. As protein: CASSADGHRNQPQHF.

In DNA form, the CDR3 reads TGTGCCAGCAGCACGCGGACCCAGGGCGCAGATACGCAGTATTTT. The encoded protein is CASSTRTQGADTQYF. The rearrangement joins TRBV5-4 to TRBJ2-3, with D possibly matching TRBD1 (5 bases). The V end lost 4 bases, the J end lost 4 bases, and 16 bases lay between the germline ends. CDR3 size: 15 residues. CDR1 is SGHNT, CDR2 YYREEE, per germline (reference sequence). Full variable domain (missing parts from reference TRBV5-4 and TRBJ2-3): ETGVTQSPTHLIKTRGQQVTLRCSSQSGHNTVSWYQQALGQGPQFIFQYYREEENGRGNFPPRFSGLQFPNYSSELNVNALELDDSALYLCASSTRTQGADTQYFGPGTRLTVL.

There are a few counts of this clone. CDR3 sequence (DNA): TGTGCCAGCTCACCTCCCTTGGAGGGTGGAGATGGCTACACCTTC. Residues: CASSPPLEGGDGYTF. This chain uses TRBV18 with TRBJ1-2; D call uncertain. CDR3 length: 15 amino acids. V lost 3 bases, J lost 6 bases, and 17 bases lay in between. Germline V CDR1 and CDR2: KGHSH, LQKENI.

The table lists this clone with many counts. This chain joins TRBV30 and TRBJ2-2, with 9 bases lining up with TRBD1. The CDR3 is made up of 14 amino acids. With 7 bases clipped from V and 4 bases from J, the junction kept 7 bases outside the gene matches. CDR1 and CDR2 (germline): GTSNPN, SVGIG (reference sequence). The CDR3 coding sequence is TGTGCCTCCCGGGACAGGGCAGGCACCGGGGAGCTGTTTTTT. It yields the protein CASRDRAGTGELFF.

This clone was seen more than once but under ten times. The rearrangement joins TRBV4-3 to TRBJ2-7; weak D call: TRBD1 (6 bases). The CDR3 loop spans 13 amino acids. The V gene lost 3 bases and the J gene lost 4 bases, with 10 bases spanning the gap. Looked up from germline, CDR1 is LGHNA and CDR2 is YSLEER. The CDR3 here is CASSQDSEYEQYF. CDR3 nucleotides: TGCGCCAGCAGCCAGGACAGCGAATACGAGCAGTACTTC.